A single sample gave rise to the 3 T cell receptor beta chains below, sequenced in a study of spatial heterogeneity in lung cancer. General study findings and limits: Expanded intratumoral alpha and beta TCR counts tracked tumor mutation counts.

The time point: sample taken at primary tumor resection. TCRdb recomputed calls from the 5' RACE reads with MiXCR, one row per CDR3 protein. The sample yields 15,000 to 20,000 distinct CDR3 sequences, 7% seen once. For these receptors, no antigen is known. The source was lung tumor tissue, collected at surgery. The receptors were sampled from a female donor with early-stage non-small cell lung cancer.

This clonotype was observed at least ten times. This chain connects TRBV4-2 to TRBJ2-1; TRBD2 is a possible D gene (6 bases). The V end was cut by 0 bases, the J end by 6 bases, with 15 bases between. Germline V gives CDR1 LGHNA, CDR2 YNFKEQ. The CDR3 runs to 16 residues. This CDR3 is CASSQDLLAPLNEQFF. Written as DNA, the CDR3 is TGTGCCAGCAGCCAAGATTTACTAGCCCCCCTCAATGAGCAGTTCTTC.

This clonotype has just a few counts. The J gene is TRBJ1-1, the V gene TRBV12-3 or TRBV12-4, with 10 bases aligning to TRBD1. The trim removed 5 bases at V and 5 bases at J, leaving 5 bases unmatched. The CDR3 is 14 residues long. The CDR3 sequence: CASSRQGARTEAFF. CDR3 sequence (DNA): TGTGCCAGCAGTCGACAGGGGGCGCGGACTGAAGCTTTCTTT.

This clonotype was counted at least ten times. The chain has TRBV12-3 or TRBV12-4 and TRBJ1-5; 9 bases agree with TRBD1. CDR3 length: 14 residues. Trimming cost V 6 bases and J 8 bases; bases outside gene matches: 8. The CDR3 DNA sequence: TGTGCCAGCAGCCAGACAGGGGGTTCGGAGCCCCAGCATTTT. It is translated as CASSQTGGSEPQHF.